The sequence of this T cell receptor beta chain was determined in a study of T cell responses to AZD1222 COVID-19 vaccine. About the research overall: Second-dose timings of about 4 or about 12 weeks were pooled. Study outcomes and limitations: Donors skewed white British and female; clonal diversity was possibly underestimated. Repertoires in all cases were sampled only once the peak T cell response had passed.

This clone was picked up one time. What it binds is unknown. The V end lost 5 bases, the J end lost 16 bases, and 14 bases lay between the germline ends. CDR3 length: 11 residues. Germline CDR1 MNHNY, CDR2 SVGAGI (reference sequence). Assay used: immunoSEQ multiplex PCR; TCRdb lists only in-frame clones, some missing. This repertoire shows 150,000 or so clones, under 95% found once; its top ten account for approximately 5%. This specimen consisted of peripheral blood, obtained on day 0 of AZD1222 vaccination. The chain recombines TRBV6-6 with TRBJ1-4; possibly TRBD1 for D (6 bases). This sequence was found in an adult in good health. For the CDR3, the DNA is TGTGCCAGCAGTCCTGGAAGGGGGAGGTTTTTT. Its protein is CASSPGRGRFF.